The present T cell receptor (beta chain) was sequenced within a study of cytomegalovirus exposure and HLA in healthy donors. V was shortened by 4 bases and J by 0 bases, with 13 bases between the two germline ends. This CDR3 comprises 15 residues. Looked up from germline, CDR1 is SGHRS and CDR2 is YFSETQ. Study-wide findings and caveats: Later analysis identified a missense DCLRE1C variant that was linked to TCR beta V- and J-gene trimming. The study put under 200 TCR beta chains on its list as cytomegalovirus-associated. Reportedly, diagnosis of cytomegalovirus status by the classifier showed high specificity and sensitivity. In a later analysis, more than 15,000 TCR beta sequences were associated with HLA alleles at 0.05 false discovery rate.

The primer mix had 60 Vbeta and 13 Jbeta primers. Sequencing was performed with immunoSEQ multiplex PCR; in TCRdb, only in-frame clones are kept and a portion is missing. The sample lists over 100,000 clones, around 76% occurring once. With regard to this clone: What it recognizes is unknown.

This chain uses TRBV5-1 with TRBJ1-1, with a tentative D call TRBD1 (6 bases). This clonotype originated in a woman in her 40s in good health and CMV-seropositive. The sample was PBMCs. The CDR3 loop reads CASSQGTSVNTEAFF. For the CDR3, the DNA is TGCGCCAGCAGCCAGGGGACATCTGTGAACACTGAAGCTTTCTTT. The entire variable domain, with the rest obtained from reference TRBV5-1 and TRBJ1-1, is as follows: KAGVTQTPRYLIKTRGQQVTLSCSPISGHRSVSWYQQTPGQGLQFLFEYFSETQRNKGNFPGRFSGRQFSNSRSEMNVSTLELGDSALYLCASSQGTSVNTEAFFGQGTRLTVV.